This TCR beta chain comes out of a study of CD8 T cells and mutated HIV epitopes (TCRdb year 2021). Context from the whole study: Except for one subject, all chronically infected subjects were naive to antiretroviral therapy. The epitopes were TL10, KY11, RF10 and TY8. The study sequenced single-cell TCR alpha/beta chains of CD8+ T cells specific for non-adapted (NAE) and adapted (AE) forms of four HIV Nef epitopes. The same epitope was not tested in every subject, and RF10 was the only epitope examined in both acute and chronic HIV infection. The cohort comprised seven or eight chronically and four acutely HIV-infected subjects. Only a subset of the 150 to 200 screened subjects met the criteria for sorting epitope-specific T cells. The paper's findings and limits, for the study overall: In chronic infection, the CD8+ TCR repertoires recognising the NAE and AE forms appeared to overlap almost completely, indicating largely cross-reactive clonotypes. The small number of subjects and their diverse clinical presentations were acknowledged as the main limitations. Some wells contained multiple alpha and beta chain CDR3s, and only cells with both an alpha and a beta chain were included. Single-reactive CD8+ T cells were seen only in acutely infected subjects, suggesting possible clonal selection between acute and chronic infection. Compared with acute subjects, chronic subjects had higher clonality among dual tetramer+ cells (mean difference approximately 0.32), although the study did not have enough power to detect a significant difference.

The library relied on single-cell sequencing. Single-cell cDNA was generated by a method adapted from Smart-seq2 and MARS-Seq, in which oligo-dT primers with well-specific UMIs and KAPA HiFi first-round PCR were used. Nested PCR was performed on pooled first-round products with template-switch oligo forward primers and barcoded reverse primers specific to the TCR alpha and beta chains. Products were purified with AMPure XP, were indexed with TruSeq adapters, and were quantified with the KAPA Universal qPCR Library Quantification Kit. TCR libraries were sequenced on an Illumina MiSeq with 2x300 bp paired-end chemistry. Processing in the source paper ran as follows. After quality filtering, reads were demultiplexed to their wells, mapped onto the TCRA and TCRB loci, and assigned to clonotypes using MiXCR, with analysis then done in VGAS. A modified VDJfasta platform was used to deconvolute the TCR data. Large-scale cross-plate contamination was ruled out by analysing CDR3 overlap between plates. Clonality was calculated as one minus the ratio of unique productive CDR3s to total productive CDR3s. TCRdb passed the public sequencing reads through fastp at Q25 and MiXCR, retaining productive beta sequences. CDR3 protein sequences are deduplicated, and each keeps its most common genes and DNA. The V and J calls, along with clone size, are taken from TCRdb and not from the paper's own processing. This sample's clone table shows approximately 72 distinct CDR3 sequences.

On this clonotype itself: It lacks a known antigen. A far larger clone lies a single base away; this is likely a read error.

The sample's time point, from its label and the paper: sampled during chronic HIV-1 infection. Peptide stimulation included anti-CD28 and anti-CD49d co-stimulation, and activated CD8+ T cells were sorted as CD69+CD137+. To obtain activated CD8+ T cells, PBMCs were stimulated overnight, for roughly 17 hours, with NAE or AE peptide at around 1 ug/mL. Peripheral blood mononuclear cells were isolated from leukapheresis or whole blood by Ficoll density gradient separation and then cryopreserved. A BD FACS Aria III was used to sort single CD8+ T cells into 96-well plates that contained lysis buffer. According to the germline V gene, CDR1 reads MNHNS and CDR2 reads SASEGT. From the cysteine up to the phenylalanine, the CDR3 has a length of 16 residues. The only DNA kept is the CDR3, 48 bases in frame from the first base.

The TCR comes from a man aged 50 or older with HIV-1 infection. The specimen comprised CD8+ T cells from blood cultured with an adapted viral peptide, sampled during chronic HIV-1 infection. Read against the paper, the sample's cell subset or site label means: CD69+CD137+ cells after adapted TL10 peptide stimulation. The chain couples TRBV6-1 to TRBJ2-3; TRBD2 agrees with 7 junctional bases. The CDR3 in this case is CASSSGGDVYTDMQYF. The DNA is TGTGCCAGCAGCTCGGGAGGAGACGTCTACACAGATATGCAGTATTTT.